A selection of T cell receptor beta chains follows, all from one sample in a study of Graves' ophthalmopathy and Graves' hyperthyroidism. TCRdb fed the multiplex PCR reads into MiXCR, producing one record per CDR3 protein. The table has roughly 400,000 distinct CDR3 sequences, approximately 15% seen once. The sequencing input was peripheral blood. The receptors were sampled from a woman aged 18-35 years with stable Graves' hyperthyroidism. Each CDR3 is given with its conserved first and last residue. Each record gives: V gene, clone size, J gene, CDR3 length, D gene, CDR3 protein, CDR3 DNA. A D gene is named only where the DNA matches it firmly. Rows give clone size only sometimes, using once, few, many, or a class for an expanded clone.

>TRBV5-1|few|TRBJ1-5|13|NA
CASSLEPNQPQHF
TGCGCCAGCAGCTTGGAACCTAATCAGCCCCAGCATTTT
>TRBV19|many|TRBJ1-1|14|TRBD1
CASSIEDRVAEAFF
TGTGCCAGTAGTATAGAGGACAGGGTTGCTGAAGCTTTCTTT
>TRBV6-5|many|TRBJ2-4|18|TRBD2
CASSYSRLAGLAKNIQYF
TGTGCCAGCAGTTACTCGAGACTAGCGGGCTTAGCCAAAAACATTCAGTACTTC
>TRBV24-1|NA|TRBJ2-7|15|TRBD1
CATSDTRQGGDEQYF
TGTGCCACCAGTGACACTCGACAAGGGGGCGACGAGCAGTACTTC
>TRBV11-2|many|TRBJ1-6|15|TRBD1
CASSSLRGKNSPLHF
TGTGCCAGCAGCTCTCTCAGGGGGAAAAATTCACCCCTCCACTTT
>TRBV24-1|many|TRBJ1-1|12|NA
CATSSSDTEAFF
TGTGCCACCAGTTCCAGTGATACTGAAGCTTTCTTT
>TRBV5-1|NA|TRBJ1-1|16|TRBD1
CASNSAGGDMNTEAFF
TGCGCCAGCAACTCGGCAGGGGGGGACATGAACACTGAAGCTTTCTTT
>TRBV19|many|TRBJ1-2|13|NA
CASSHHRIYGYTF
TGTGCCAGTAGCCACCACCGGATCTATGGCTACACCTTC
>TRBV7-2|many|TRBJ1-2|15|NA
CASSPAPGIRYGYTF
TGTGCCAGCAGCCCCGCACCCGGGATCCGATATGGCTACACCTTC
>TRBV5-1|NA|TRBJ1-1|15|NA
CASSPHDRMNTEAFF
TGCGCCAGCAGCCCCCACGACAGAATGAACACTGAAGCTTTCTTT
>TRBV7-9|few|TRBJ2-5|14|TRBD1
CASSLVAGGDTQYF
TGTGCCAGCAGCTTAGTAGCAGGGGGAGACACCCAGTACTTC